This passage covers 3 T cell receptor beta chains from one sample sequenced in a study of blood T cell repertoires in COVID-19. Sequencing used immunoSEQ multiplex PCR; TCRdb keeps in-frame clones, though not all of them. The sample has 250,000 to 350,000 clones; about 87% are singletons. The source material was PBMCs or T cells enriched from blood (not recorded which). The receptors come from a woman aged 30 to 39 who had recovered from COVID-19.

The gene calls are TRBV3-1 (or the pseudogene TRBV3-2) and TRBJ1-5, with 7 bases identical to TRBD1. From germline, CDR1 is LGHDT and CDR2 YNNKEL (reference sequence). Unmatched junction bases numbered 5, after V lost 0 bases and J lost 6 bases. The CDR3 extends over 15 amino acids. The DNA for the CDR3 is TGTGCCAGCAGCCAAGATATCTCAGGGGGTCAGCCCCAGCATTTT. As protein: CASSQDISGGQPQHF.

The chain combines TRBV15 with TRBJ2-6, with no clear D. The CDR3 has 14 residues. CDR1 LNHNV and CDR2 YYDKDF come from the germline V gene (reference sequence). Trimming shortened V by 8 bases and J by 0 bases, and 8 bases separated the two germline ends. The CDR3 DNA reads TGTGCCACCCTCAGTCCCTCTGGGGCCAACGTCCTGACTTTC. The encoded protein is CATLSPSGANVLTF.

The rearrangement uses TRBV27 and TRBJ2-3; 7 bases are a match to TRBD2. The V and J ends lost 3 bases and 3 bases, in that order; junction bases with no gene match: 6. Germline CDR1 is MNHEY and CDR2 is SMNVEV (reference sequence). CDR3 size: 15 residues. In DNA, the CDR3 is TGTGCCAGCAGTTTCCTCGCGGGGGAGACAGATACGCAGTATTTT. Translating it yields CASSFLAGETDTQYF.